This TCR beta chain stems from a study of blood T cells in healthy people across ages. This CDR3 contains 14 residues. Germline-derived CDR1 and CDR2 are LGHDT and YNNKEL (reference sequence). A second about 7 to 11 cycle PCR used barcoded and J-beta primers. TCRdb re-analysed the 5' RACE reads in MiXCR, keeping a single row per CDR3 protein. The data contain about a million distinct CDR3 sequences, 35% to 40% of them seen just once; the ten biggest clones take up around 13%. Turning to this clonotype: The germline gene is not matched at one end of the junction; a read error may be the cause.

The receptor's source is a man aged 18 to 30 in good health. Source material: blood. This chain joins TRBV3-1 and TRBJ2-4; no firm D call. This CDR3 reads CASSHWRAKNILYF. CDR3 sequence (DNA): TGTGCCAGCAGCCATTGGAGAGCCAAAAACATTCTGTACTTC.